Listed below are T cell receptor beta chains from one sample, sequenced in a study of CD8 T cells in Susac syndrome. One entry per CDR3 protein results from TCRdb running MiXCR on the immunoSEQ multiplex PCR reads. The sample lists about 49,000 distinct CDR3 sequences, over 85% occurring once. Sequenced input: CD8+ T cells from PBMCs. The receptor source for this set is a human donor in good health. CDR3s include the opening cysteine and the closing phenylalanine or tryptophan. The D gene is left open where the match is weak. The size field is filled for only some rows; it gives once, few, many or a size class.

>TRBV4-2|TRBJ2-7|NA|once
TGTGCCAGCAGCCAAGAAGTGGCACCTTCCTACGAGCAGTACTTC
CASSQEVAPSYEQYF
>TRBV29-1|TRBJ2-3|NA|few
TGCAGCGTTCTTTATCCGATGTCTAGCACAGATACGCAGTATTTT
CSVLYPMSSTDTQYF
>TRBV9|TRBJ2-1|TRBD2|NA
TGTGCCAGCAGCGTTACTAGCGGCCCCTACAATGAGCAGTTCTTC
CASSVTSGPYNEQFF
>TRBV13|TRBJ1-2|NA|NA
TGTGCCAGCAGCACCGCCGGGCCTACCTATGGCTACACCTTC
CASSTAGPTYGYTF
>TRBV6-2/TRBV6-3|TRBJ2-3|TRBD2|NA
TGTGCCAGCAGTAGCGGGAGTGGTGCAGATACGCAGTATTTT
CASSSGSGADTQYF
>TRBV28|TRBJ2-7|TRBD1|once
TGTGCCAGCAGTTTGCCCAGGGGGCTGTACGAGCAGTACTTC
CASSLPRGLYEQYF
>TRBV5-6|TRBJ2-7|NA|NA
TGTGCCAGTCTCCGGGACACTTCCTACGAGCAGTACTTC
CASLRDTSYEQYF
>TRBV10-1|TRBJ2-2|TRBD2|NA
TGCGCCAGCAGTGGACTAGCGGGGAACACCGGGGAGCTGTTTTTT
CASSGLAGNTGELFF
>TRBV5-1|TRBJ2-1|TRBD2|NA
TGCGCCAGCAGCTCCTCAAGCGGGGCCGGTGAGCAGTTCTTC
CASSSSSGAGEQFF
>TRBV5-6|TRBJ1-1|NA|few
TGTGCCAGCAGCTTTTGGGCGGGGAACACTGAAGCTTTCTTT
CASSFWAGNTEAFF
>TRBV5-1|TRBJ2-7|TRBD2|NA
TGCGCCAGCAGCTTCCTAGCGGGAGGGACCTACGAGCAGTACTTC
CASSFLAGGTYEQYF
>TRBV14|TRBJ1-5|NA|few
TGTGCCAGCAGCCCCGGCGGCAATCAGCCCCAGCATTTT
CASSPGGNQPQHF
>TRBV7-9|TRBJ2-7|NA|NA
TGTGCCAGCAGCCCACCACAGGGTAGGGTTCATCCCTACGAGCAGTACTTC
CASSPPQGRVHPYEQYF
>TRBV15|TRBJ2-7|NA|NA
TGTGCCACCAGAGCAACAGGGTTTAGGGCTTCCTACGAGCAGTACTTC
CATRATGFRASYEQYF
>TRBV5-6|TRBJ1-5|TRBD1|NA
TGTGCCAGCAGTTTCGGGACAGGCTACAATCAGCCCCAGCATTTT
CASSFGTGYNQPQHF
>TRBV15|TRBJ1-1|NA|NA
TGTGCCACCAGCAGAGGTTCCTCGGAGGCTGAAGCTTTCTTT
CATSRGSSEAEAFF
>TRBV30|TRBJ1-2|NA|few
TGTGCCTGGAACAGGGAGGGGTACTATGGCTACACCTTC
CAWNREGYYGYTF
>TRBV30|TRBJ2-5|TRBD1|NA
TGTGCCTGGAGTGTAGGACAGGGGTACCAAGAGACCCAGTACTTC
CAWSVGQGYQETQYF
>TRBV7-9|TRBJ2-4|TRBD1|NA
TGTGCCAGCAGCCAGACAGGGGCAGCCAAAAACATTCAGTACTTC
CASSQTGAAKNIQYF
>TRBV18|TRBJ2-7|TRBD2|once
TGTGCCAGCTCACCTCGGTTAGCGGGAGATCTCGAGCAGTACTTC
CASSPRLAGDLEQYF
>TRBV20-1|TRBJ2-1|NA|NA
TGCAGTGCGGAGGCCCACCCGGGAACAGTGAATGAGCAGTTCTTC
CSAEAHPGTVNEQFF
>TRBV27|TRBJ2-7|NA|few
TGTGCCAGCAGTTTATCCTCCCCCTACGAGCAGTACTTC
CASSLSSPYEQYF
>TRBV19|TRBJ2-7|TRBD1|NA
TGTGCCAGTAGTCCACAGGGGTCCTCCTACGAGCAGTACTTC
CASSPQGSSYEQYF
>TRBV9|TRBJ1-1|NA|NA
TGTGCCAGCAGCGTAGAAGTACAGCAAAACACTGAAGCTTTCTTT
CASSVEVQQNTEAFF
>TRBV29-1|TRBJ1-4|TRBD1|NA
TGCAGCGCCGGGACAGATGAAAAACTGTTTTTT
CSAGTDEKLFF
>TRBV2|TRBJ2-5|TRBD2|NA
TGTGCCAGCAGTGGGACTAGCGGGAGGGCCGAAGAGACCCAGTACTTC
CASSGTSGRAEETQYF
>TRBV6-2/TRBV6-3|TRBJ2-1|NA|NA
TGTGCCAGCAGTAGGGGAGACAATGAGCAGTTCTTC
CASSRGDNEQFF
>TRBV13|TRBJ2-7|NA|NA
TGTGCCAGCAGCTTAGGCCGGAGCTACGAGCAGTACTTC
CASSLGRSYEQYF
>TRBV7-9|TRBJ1-2|TRBD1|NA
TGTGCCAGCAGCTTAGGACAGGGGGCGCCTGGCTACACCTTC
CASSLGQGAPGYTF
>TRBV28|TRBJ2-2|TRBD2|once
TGTGCCAGCAGTACCCTAATACTAGCGGGGATAGGGCCCATCACCGGGGAGCTGTTTTTT
CASSTLILAGIGPITGELFF
>TRBV5-1|TRBJ2-7|NA|NA
TGTGCCAGCAGCTTTGGGACCGGGAGCTACGAGCAGTACTTC
CASSFGTGSYEQYF
>TRBV15|TRBJ2-2|NA|NA
TGTGCCACCAGCAGAGTCTTGGAGTACACCGGGGAGCTGTTTTTT
CATSRVLEYTGELFF
>TRBV30|TRBJ1-4|NA|NA
TGTGCCTGGGGTCCAGGCGACAGTTTAAATGAAAAACTGTTTTTT
CAWGPGDSLNEKLFF
>TRBV20-1|TRBJ1-2|TRBD1|once
TGCAGTGCGTATAAGACAGGGCAAAGTGGCTACACCTTC
CSAYKTGQSGYTF
>TRBV19|TRBJ2-7|TRBD1|NA
TGTGCCAGTAGTGCCTCTAGACAGGGGCCCTACGAGCAGTACTTC
CASSASRQGPYEQYF
>TRBV2|TRBJ2-3|TRBD1|once
TGTGCCAGCAAGGACAGGGGGCTAGATACGCAGTATTTT
CASKDRGLDTQYF
>TRBV7-9|TRBJ2-7|NA|NA
TGTGCCAGCAGCCCCACGGGGGTGGAGCAGTACTTC
CASSPTGVEQYF
>TRBV3-1|TRBJ2-7|NA|NA
TGTGCCAGCAGCCACCCGAGTCGGGAAAACTCCTACGAGCAGTACTTC
CASSHPSRENSYEQYF
>TRBV6-5|TRBJ2-7|NA|NA
TGTGCCAGCAGTTACTCCTCCGGGGAGCAGTACTTC
CASSYSSGEQYF
>TRBV7-2|TRBJ2-7|TRBD2|NA
TGTGCCAGCAGCTCGCCCACTAGCGGGACCTACGAGCAGTACTTC
CASSSPTSGTYEQYF
>TRBV7-9|TRBJ2-7|NA|NA
TGTGCCAGCAGCTTAGGAGACGCTGCCTACGAGCAGTACTTC
CASSLGDAAYEQYF
>TRBV6-6|TRBJ2-7|NA|NA
TGTGCCAGCAGTTACTCGGTTGAGGTGCAGTACTTC
CASSYSVEVQYF
>TRBV20-1|TRBJ2-7|NA|NA
TGCAGTGCTAGAGATATGGGGGGCGAGGTCGAGCAGTACTTC
CSARDMGGEVEQYF
>TRBV23-1|TRBJ2-3|NA|NA
TGCGCCAGCAGTCAATCGTCCTATGGAGATACGCAGTATTTT
CASSQSSYGDTQYF
>TRBV2|TRBJ1-2|TRBD1|once
TGTGCCAGCAGTGAATCGGTCAGGGGGAACTATGGCTACACCTTC
CASSESVRGNYGYTF
>TRBV13|TRBJ2-3|NA|NA
TGTGCCAGCAGCCCAGCGGGAGATACGCAGTATTTT
CASSPAGDTQYF
>TRBV23-1|TRBJ2-5|NA|once
TGCGCCAGCAGCCGCACTTCGGGTGGGGGCCGGAAGACCCAGTACTTC
CASSRTSGGGRKTQYF
>TRBV7-6|TRBJ2-5|TRBD2|NA
TGTGCCAGCAGCTTAGGCTACGGGACTAGAGAGACCCAGTACTTC
CASSLGYGTRETQYF
>TRBV28|TRBJ2-2|NA|NA
TGTGCCAGCAGTTCCATTCGGTGGCCCCACACCGGGGAGCTGTTTTTT
CASSSIRWPHTGELFF
>TRBV7-2|TRBJ2-1|NA|few
TGTGCCAGCAGCTTCGTGGAACGAGAGGATGAGCAGTTCTTC
CASSFVEREDEQFF
>TRBV2|TRBJ1-4|NA|NA
TGTGCCAGCAGTACATATAATGAAAAACTGTTTTTT
CASSTYNEKLFF
>TRBV2|TRBJ2-2|TRBD2|NA
TGTGCCAGCAGTGGGGGCCGGACTAGCGGGATGGTCACCGGGGAGCTGTTTTTT
CASSGGRTSGMVTGELFF
>TRBV5-1|TRBJ2-1|NA|NA
TGCGCCAGCACGTCCCTCAGCTCCTACAATGAGCAGTTCTTC
CASTSLSSYNEQFF